The 10 T cell receptor beta chains reported below all come from one sample, sequenced in a study of blood T cell repertoires in COVID-19. Method: immunoSEQ multiplex PCR; TCRdb's copy keeps in-frame clones and lacks some. Counted here are hundreds of thousands of clones, approximately 89% occurring once; the ten biggest clones make up roughly 1.2%. Sequencing used PBMCs or T cells enriched from blood (not recorded which). The receptors shown here come from a woman in her thirties or forties with acute COVID-19.

The chain employs TRBV7-8 and TRBJ2-1, with TRBD1 identical over 9 bases. Trimming took 1 base from V and 3 from J; bases not matched to a gene: 4. Per germline, CDR1 SGHVS and CDR2 FQNEAQ. The CDR3 length is 16 residues. CDR3 in DNA: TGTGCCAGCAGCTTAGATTCGGGACAGGGCTACAATGAGCAGTTCTTC. Amino acids: CASSLDSGQGYNEQFF.

This clone was seen a few times. The chain links TRBV18 to TRBJ1-6, with 7 bases that match TRBD1. The CDR3 extends over 16 amino acids. Germline V CDR1 and CDR2: KGHSH, LQKENI. Trimming cost V 4 bases and J 5 bases; bases outside gene matches: 8. In nucleotides, the CDR3 is TGTGCCAGCTCACTACAACGGGACAGAGATAATTCACCCCTCCACTTT. Its translation: CASSLQRDRDNSPLHF.

The CDR3 loop is CASSVSINSDYGYTF. The CDR3 nucleotides are TGTGCCAGCAGTGTATCGATAAATAGCGACTATGGCTACACCTTC. This chain links TRBV2 with TRBJ1-2; no clear D gene. Looked up from germline, CDR1 is SNHLY and CDR2 is FYNNEI. V lost 4 bases and J 3 bases, leaving 15 bases between the germline ends. CDR3 length: 15 residues.

This clone was detected only once. The chain employs TRBV18 and TRBJ1-4; TRBD1 agrees at 8 bases. Germline CDR1 KGHSH, CDR2 LQKENI. J gave up 5 bases and V 2 bases, and 10 bases lay outside the gene matches. This CDR3 has 17 amino acids. This chain's CDR3 is CASSPRGQAAENEKLFF. The CDR3 region has the DNA TGTGCCAGCTCACCAAGGGGACAGGCGGCGGAGAATGAAAAACTGTTTTTT. The complete variable domain, with remaining parts taken from reference TRBV18 and TRBJ1-4, reads NAGVMQNPRHLVRRRGQEARLRCSPMKGHSHVYWYRQLPEEGLKFMVYLQKENIIDESGMPKERFSAEFPKEGPSILRIQQVVRGDSAAYFCASSPRGQAAENEKLFFGSGTQLSVL.

The genes are TRBV18 and TRBJ1-3, with D unresolved. V dropped 1 base and J dropped 4 bases, with 14 bases sitting between them. The CDR3 length is 16 residues. From germline, CDR1 is KGHSH and CDR2 LQKENI. The CDR3 loop reads CASSPQTSGGGNTIYF. CDR3 coding DNA: TGTGCCAGCTCACCACAAACCAGTGGAGGGGGAAACACCATATATTTT.

V gene TRBV9 combines with J gene TRBJ1-1; TRBD1 aligns across 9 bases. The length of the CDR3 is 16 residues. The V gene's germline CDR1 is SGDLS and CDR2 YYNGEE. J was trimmed by 2 bases and V by 0 bases; bases with no gene match: 5. CDR3 amino acids: CASSVVGQGYNTEAFF. In nucleotides, the CDR3 is TGTGCCAGCAGCGTAGTGGGACAGGGTTATAACACTGAAGCTTTCTTT.

The V and J genes are TRBV28 and TRBJ1-5; possibly TRBD1 for D (5 bases). The CDR3 spans 15 residues. Trimming removed 5 bases from V and 6 bases from J, with 17 bases in between. Germline CDR1 and CDR2: MDHEN and SYDVKM. CDR3 coding DNA: TGTGCCAGCAGTGATAGTCAGGGTAGAGGTCAGCCCCAGCATTTT. It is translated as CASSDSQGRGQPQHF.

V and J are TRBV2 and TRBJ2-5; D ambiguous. This CDR3 region has 12 residues. Per germline, CDR1 SNHLY and CDR2 FYNNEI. V lost 6 bases, J lost 0 bases, and 5 bases lay in between. In nucleotides, the CDR3 is TGTGCCAGCAGGAGGAACCAAGAGACCCAGTACTTC. Residues: CASRRNQETQYF.

The chain uses TRBV9 and TRBJ2-2; 9 nucleotides line up with TRBD1. The V and J ends lost 2 bases and 7 bases, in that order; junction bases with no gene match: 3. Germline values: CDR1 SGDLS, CDR2 YYNGEE. The length of the CDR3 is 14 residues. The CDR3 DNA is TGTGCCAGCAGCGTGGGACAGGGTAACGGGGAGCTGTTTTTT. Amino acid sequence: CASSVGQGNGELFF.

This chain joins TRBV21-1 and TRBJ2-3; the listed D gene, TRBD2, was not tested against the DNA. TRBV21-1 is a pseudogene. The length of the CDR3 is 16 residues. The CDR3, as DNA: TGTGCCAGCAGCAAAGTCAGTAGCGGGTGCACAGATACGCAGTATTTT. Protein: CASSKVSSGCTDTQYF.